What follows describes a single TCR beta chain. The antigen is undetermined. This entry is derived from a study of Ad26.COV2.S vaccination and SARS-CoV-2 variants. Findings and limits, study-wide: TCR breadth and depth estimates may have understated total T cell responses. Individuals receiving vaccine had higher spike-specific TCR breadth than placebo recipients did.

The germline V and J ends were trimmed by 5 bases and 3 bases, with 17 bases remaining between them. This CDR3 has 15 amino acids. Germline V lookup: CDR1 SGHRS, CDR2 YFSETQ. Stated treatment: some 20 received Ad26.COV2.S at low or high dose, single or two shots; about 5 received placebo; per-sample allocation not given. Specimens were obtained on day 63 following the first vaccine or placebo injection. The assay was immunoSEQ multiplex PCR, and TCRdb's table has in-frame clones only and misses some. The table has fewer than 400,000 clones, 70% to 90% seen once. The starting material was peripheral blood, obtained in a trial of Ad26.COV2.S vaccine versus placebo. This receptor was identified in a person aged 18-60 years who received the Ad26.COV2.S COVID-19 vaccine or a placebo. This chain joins TRBV5-1 and TRBJ1-2; D unclear. The CDR3 DNA is TGCGCCAGCAGGCCATCGGTCGGGTTGGACTATGGCTACACCTTC. It codes for CASRPSVGLDYGYTF. Combining the CDR3 with reference TRBV5-1 and TRBJ1-2 gives the whole variable domain KAGVTQTPRYLIKTRGQQVTLSCSPISGHRSVSWYQQTPGQGLQFLFEYFSETQRNKGNFPGRFSGRQFSNSRSEMNVSTLELGDSALYLCASRPSVGLDYGYTFGSGTRLTVV.